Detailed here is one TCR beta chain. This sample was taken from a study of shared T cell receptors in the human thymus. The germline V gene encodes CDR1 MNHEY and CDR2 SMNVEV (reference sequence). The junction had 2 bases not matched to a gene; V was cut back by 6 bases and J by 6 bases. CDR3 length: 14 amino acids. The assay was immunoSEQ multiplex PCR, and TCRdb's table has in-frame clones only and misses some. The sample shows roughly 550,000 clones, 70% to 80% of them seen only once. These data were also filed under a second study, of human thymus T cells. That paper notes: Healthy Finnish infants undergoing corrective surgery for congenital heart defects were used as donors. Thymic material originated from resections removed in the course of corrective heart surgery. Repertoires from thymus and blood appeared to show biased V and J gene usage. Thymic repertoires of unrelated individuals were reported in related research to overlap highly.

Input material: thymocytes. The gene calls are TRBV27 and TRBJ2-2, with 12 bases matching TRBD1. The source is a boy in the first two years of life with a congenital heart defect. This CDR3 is CASRGQGAPGELFF. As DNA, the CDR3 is TGTGCCAGCAGGGGACAGGGGGCTCCCGGGGAGCTGTTTTTT.